These 15 T cell receptor beta chains came from one sample sequenced in a study of CD8 T cells in Susac syndrome (dated by TCRdb to between 2019 and 2020). Library creation used the immunoSEQ multiplex PCR assay. RNA was extracted using the RNeasy kit, and about 0.5 to 1 ug of the RNA was reverse transcribed with random hexamers. TCRdb reran the public reads through fastp at Q25 and MiXCR, keeping productive beta chains. Entries are consolidated by CDR3 protein sequence, retaining the most common genes and DNA. The sample table records under 95,000 distinct CDR3 sequences; 85% to 95% of these occur just once. 0.3% of the sample goes to the ten largest clones. The sample was CD4+ T cells from PBMCs. These receptors were taken from a human donor with Susac syndrome.

The chain employs TRBV9 and TRBJ1-1; no clear D. The CDR3 sequence is 13 residues long. CDR1 SGDLS and CDR2 YYNGEE come from the germline V gene. Trimming stripped 0 bases from V and 5 bases from J, with 8 bases between. The CDR3 nucleotides read TGTGCCAGCAGCGTAGCTCTAGGAACTGAAGCTTTCTTT. It codes for CASSVALGTEAFF.

V and J are TRBV20-1 and TRBJ1-5, with unresolved D. Deletions cut 2 bases from V and 3 bases from J, with 8 bases between. Germline CDR1 reads DFQATT; CDR2 reads SNEGSKA (reference sequence). The CDR3 runs to 13 residues. The CDR3 reads CSARTAHNQPQHF. The CDR3 bases are TGCAGTGCTAGAACAGCCCACAATCAGCCCCAGCATTTT.

J is TRBJ1-2 and V is TRBV20-1; TRBD1 matches at 9 bases. CDR1 is DFQATT and CDR2 is SNEGSKA in the germline V gene (reference sequence). V trimming: 0 bases; J trimming: 8 bases; junction bases outside the gene matches: 7. The CDR3 loop spans 14 amino acids. CDR3 sequence (DNA): TGCAGTGCTAGAGAAAACAGGGGGCTGATGGGCTACACCTTC. This gives the protein CSARENRGLMGYTF.

The chain links TRBV5-6 to TRBJ2-1, with 8 bases lining up with TRBD2. This CDR3 spans 16 amino acids. V dropped 2 bases and J dropped 10; count of bases not matched to a gene: 14. The germline V gene encodes CDR1 SGHDT and CDR2 YYEEEE. The CDR3 loop reads CASSFWTSTTTGEQFF. The CDR3 nucleotides are TGTGCCAGCAGCTTCTGGACTAGCACCACCACAGGGGAGCAGTTCTTC.

This clonotype was observed a few times. The chain is built from TRBV7-2 and TRBJ1-2, with D possibly matching TRBD1 (5 bases). CDR1 and CDR2 from the germline V gene are SGHTA and FQGNSA. V was cut by 2 bases and J by 8 bases, with 12 bases left in between. This CDR3 spans 13 amino acids. CDR3 DNA sequence: TGTGCCAGCAGCTTAAGAGCGACAGACGGCTACACCTTC. Residues: CASSLRATDGYTF.

This chain uses TRBV4-1 with TRBJ2-1; no clear D. V was trimmed by 1 base and J by 10 bases, leaving 11 bases between them. The germline gives CDR1 MGHRA, CDR2 YSYEKL. CDR3 length: 13 amino acids. CDR3 protein: CASSQGPGWEQFF. The CDR3 region has the DNA TGCGCCAGCAGCCAAGGGCCAGGTTGGGAGCAGTTCTTC.

The table lists this clonotype with a few counts. The V and J genes are TRBV20-1 and TRBJ1-1; no firm D call. The germline gives CDR1 DFQATT, CDR2 SNEGSKA (reference sequence). The V end was cut by 1 base, the J end by 4 bases, with 7 bases between. The CDR3 length is 12 residues. CDR3 sequence: CSARVGSTEAFF. DNA for the CDR3: TGCAGTGCTAGAGTAGGGTCCACTGAAGCTTTCTTT.

This chain links TRBV29-1 with TRBJ1-1; TRBD1 matches at 9 bases. Germline V gene data show CDR1 as SQVTM and CDR2 as ANQGSEA. This CDR3 contains 14 residues. Trimming at V came to 4 bases and at J to 5 bases, leaving 8 bases not matched to a gene. The CDR3 spells CSVGSGTGRTEAFF. The CDR3, as DNA: TGCAGCGTTGGTTCGGGGACAGGGAGGACTGAAGCTTTCTTT.

This rearrangement joins TRBV30 to TRBJ1-1; D unresolved. Looked up from germline, CDR1 is GTSNPN and CDR2 is SVGIG (reference sequence). The V gene lost 3 bases and the J gene lost 0 bases, with 5 bases spanning the gap. The CDR3 is 12 residues long. In DNA form, the CDR3 reads TGTGCCTGGAGCGAATTGAACACTGAAGCTTTCTTT. Amino acid sequence: CAWSELNTEAFF. Filled out from reference TRBV30 and TRBJ1-1, the complete variable domain reads SQTIHQWPATLVQPVGSPLSLECTVEGTSNPNLYWYRQAAGRGLQLLFYSVGIGQISSEVPQNLSASRPQDRQFILSSKKLLLSDSGFYLCAWSELNTEAFFGQGTRLTVV.

V usage is TRBV11-2 and J usage is TRBJ2-5; D call uncertain. The CDR3 consists of 13 residues. The V end was cut by 3 bases, the J end by 5 bases, with 10 bases between. CDR1 and CDR2 from the germline V gene are SGHAT and FQNNGV. The CDR3 DNA is TGTGCCAGCAGCTTTTATCAGAGTGAGACCCAGTACTTC. This encodes CASSFYQSETQYF.

The chain couples TRBV5-1 to TRBJ2-3; D remains ambiguous. Trimming shortened V by 0 bases and J by 6 bases, and 17 bases separated the two germline ends. Germline CDR1 SGHRS, CDR2 YFSETQ. The CDR3 extends over 16 amino acids. CDR3 loop: CASSLGISTRLDTQYF. The DNA for the CDR3 is TGCGCCAGCAGCTTGGGAATTAGCACCCGCCTGGATACGCAGTATTTT.

The rearrangement links TRBV9 to TRBJ2-1; possible D gene TRBD2, 5 bases. V was pared by 1 base and J by 9 bases, with 14 bases between. Looked up from germline, CDR1 is SGDLS and CDR2 is YYNGEE. This CDR3 contains 14 residues. CDR3: CASSVSDYRGEQFF. The CDR3 nucleotides are TGTGCCAGCAGCGTATCTGACTATCGGGGTGAGCAGTTCTTC.

The chain uses TRBV6-5 and TRBJ1-5; D remains unclear. Germline V CDR1 and CDR2: MNHEY, SVGAGI. The length of the CDR3 is 14 residues. The V gene lost 6 bases and the J gene lost 2 bases, with 11 bases spanning the gap. The CDR3 protein is CASRAGSRNQPQHF. CDR3 DNA sequence: TGTGCCAGCAGAGCGGGGAGTCGCAATCAGCCCCAGCATTTT.

This chain joins TRBV6-2 or TRBV6-3 and TRBJ2-1; 10 bases align to TRBD2. There are 17 residues in the CDR3. J gave up 4 bases and V 2 bases, and 8 bases lay outside the gene matches. Germline lookup yields CDR1 MNHEY and CDR2 SVGEGT. CDR3 amino acids: CASSYPTTSGAYNEQFF. Here the CDR3 DNA reads TGTGCCAGCAGTTACCCGACTACTAGCGGGGCGTACAATGAGCAGTTCTTC.

The V call is TRBV19, the J call TRBJ1-1, with 8 bases fitting TRBD1. There are 14 residues in the CDR3. CDR1 is LNHDA and CDR2 is SQIVND in the germline V gene (reference sequence). V trimming: 8 bases; J trimming: 6 bases; junction bases outside the gene matches: 11. In nucleotides, the CDR3 is TGTGCCAGTGGTAGGACAGGGCGGACGGCTGAAGCTTTCTTT. Translation: CASGRTGRTAEAFF. Full variable domain (missing parts from reference TRBV19 and TRBJ1-1): DGGITQSPKYLFRKEGQNVTLSCEQNLNHDAMYWYRQDPGQGLRLIYYSQIVNDFQKGDIAEGYSVSREKKESFPLTVTSAQKNPTAFYLCASGRTGRTAEAFFGQGTRLTVV.